This T cell receptor beta chain was identified in a study of blood T cell repertoires in COVID-19. Assay: immunoSEQ multiplex PCR; the TCRdb copy retains only in-frame clones and omits some. The sample has 200,000 to 250,000 clones; roughly 84% are singletons. Looked up from germline, CDR1 is MDHEN and CDR2 is SYDVKM. This CDR3 comprises 15 residues. Trimming at V came to 8 bases and at J to 1 base, leaving 10 bases not matched to a gene. What was sequenced was peripheral blood. The genes are TRBV28 and TRBJ2-5, with 7 bases that match TRBD1. The TCR sequence derives from a young man with active or convalescent COVID-19. This CDR3 is CASLTGDPLQETQYF. The CDR3 DNA follows: TGTGCCAGCCTAACAGGGGACCCTCTCCAAGAGACCCAGTACTTC.